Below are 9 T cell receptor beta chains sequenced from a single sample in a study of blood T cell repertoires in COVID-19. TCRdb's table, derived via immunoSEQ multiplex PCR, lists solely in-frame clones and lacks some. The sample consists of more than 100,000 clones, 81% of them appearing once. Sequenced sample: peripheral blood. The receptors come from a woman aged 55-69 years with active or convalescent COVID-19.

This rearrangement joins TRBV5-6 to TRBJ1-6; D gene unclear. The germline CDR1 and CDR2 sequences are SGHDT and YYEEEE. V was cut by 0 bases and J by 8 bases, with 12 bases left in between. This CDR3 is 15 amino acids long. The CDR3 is CASSLVEYSYSPLHF. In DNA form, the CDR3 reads TGTGCCAGCAGCTTGGTGGAGTATTCCTATTCACCCCTCCACTTT.

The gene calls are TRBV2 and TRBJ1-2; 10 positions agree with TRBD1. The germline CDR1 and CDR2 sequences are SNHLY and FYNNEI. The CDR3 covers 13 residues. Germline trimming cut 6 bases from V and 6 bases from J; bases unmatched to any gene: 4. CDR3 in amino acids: CASRGQGENGYTF. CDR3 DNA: TGTGCCAGCAGAGGACAGGGGGAGAATGGCTACACCTTC.

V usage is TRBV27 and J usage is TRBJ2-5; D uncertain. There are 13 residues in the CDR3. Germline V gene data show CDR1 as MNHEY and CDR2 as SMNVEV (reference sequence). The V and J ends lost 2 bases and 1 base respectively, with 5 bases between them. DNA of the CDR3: TGTGCCAGCAGTTTACACACCCAAGAGACCCAGTACTTC. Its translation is CASSLHTQETQYF.

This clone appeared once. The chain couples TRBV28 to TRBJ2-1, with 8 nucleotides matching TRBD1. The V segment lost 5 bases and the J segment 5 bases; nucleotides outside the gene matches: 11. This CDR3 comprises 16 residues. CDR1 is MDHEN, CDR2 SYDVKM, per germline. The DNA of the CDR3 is TGTGCCAGCAGTCCCGCCGGGACAGGCGTTAACAATGAGCAGTTCTTC. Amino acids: CASSPAGTGVNNEQFF.

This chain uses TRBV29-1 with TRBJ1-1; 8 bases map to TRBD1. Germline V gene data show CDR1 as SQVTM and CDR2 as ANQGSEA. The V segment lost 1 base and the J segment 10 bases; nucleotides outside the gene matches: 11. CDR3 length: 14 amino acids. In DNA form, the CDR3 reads TGCAGCGTTGAAGGGGACAGGTCGGGGTGGACAGCTTTCTTT. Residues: CSVEGDRSGWTAFF.

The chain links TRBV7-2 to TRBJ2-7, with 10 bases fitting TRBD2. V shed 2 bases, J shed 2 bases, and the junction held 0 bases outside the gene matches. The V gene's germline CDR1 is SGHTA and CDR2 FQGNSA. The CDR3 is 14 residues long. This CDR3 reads CASSLTSGTYEQYF. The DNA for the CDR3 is TGTGCCAGCAGCTTAACTAGCGGGACCTACGAGCAGTACTTC. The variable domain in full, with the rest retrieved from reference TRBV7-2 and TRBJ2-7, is GAGVSQSPSNKVTEKGKDVELRCDPISGHTALYWYRQSLGQGLEFLIYFQGNSAPDKSGLPSDRFSAERTGGSVSTLTIQRTQQEDSAVYLCASSLTSGTYEQYFGPGTRLTVT.

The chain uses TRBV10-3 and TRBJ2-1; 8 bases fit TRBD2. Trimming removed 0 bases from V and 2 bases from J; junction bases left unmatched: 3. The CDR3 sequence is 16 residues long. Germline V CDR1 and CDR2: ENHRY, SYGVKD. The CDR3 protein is CAISESAAGAYNEQFF. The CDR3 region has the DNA TGTGCCATCAGTGAGTCGGCAGCGGGAGCCTACAATGAGCAGTTCTTC.

In DNA form, the CDR3 reads TGTGCCAGTAGTGTCCAGGGGGGCACTGAAGCTTTCTTT. It is translated as CASSVQGGTEAFF. The rearrangement joins TRBV19 to TRBJ1-1; 7 nucleotides agree with TRBD1. The CDR3 length is 13 residues. The trim removed 5 bases at V and 4 bases at J, leaving 4 bases unmatched. Germline V gene sequence: CDR1 LNHDA, CDR2 SQIVND (reference sequence).

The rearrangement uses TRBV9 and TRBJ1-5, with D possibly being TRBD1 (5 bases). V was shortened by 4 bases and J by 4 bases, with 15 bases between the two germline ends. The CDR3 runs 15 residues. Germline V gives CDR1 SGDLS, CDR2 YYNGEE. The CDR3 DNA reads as TGTGCCAGCAGCCCTAGGGCAGGGAATAATCAGCCCCAGCATTTT. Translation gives CASSPRAGNNQPQHF.